The clone carrying this T cell receptor beta chain showed up just a few times. Its antigen is unknown. This record belongs to a study of cytomegalovirus exposure and HLA in healthy donors. Study-wide results and caveats: An analysis that was carried out later associated 15,000 to 20,000 TCR beta sequences with HLA alleles at 0.05 false discovery rate. Earlier findings revealed that most TCR beta V segments proved productive either about 87% or about 30% of the time. A few of the chains that were CMV-associated were confirmed in vitro to be specific for CMV antigens. Analysis was carried out at a later point, and it linked a missense DCLRE1C variant to TCR beta V- and J-gene trimming.

Primers for the PCR totalled 60 Vbeta and 13 Jbeta. The assay was immunoSEQ multiplex PCR, and TCRdb's table has in-frame clones only and misses some. The sample carries more than 70,000 clones, around 77% recorded once. The clonotype comes from a boy aged 5-17 years in good health and CMV-seronegative. The sequencing sample was made of PBMCs.

The CDR3 is CASSPRTGRNQPQHF. In DNA, the CDR3 is TGTGCCAGCAGTCCGCGGACAGGCCGGAATCAGCCCCAGCATTTT. This chain links TRBV6-5 with TRBJ1-5; 7 bases align to TRBD1. In germline, CDR1 is MNHEY, CDR2 SVGAGI. The CDR3 runs 15 residues. The trim removed 5 bases at V and 4 bases at J, leaving 8 bases unmatched.